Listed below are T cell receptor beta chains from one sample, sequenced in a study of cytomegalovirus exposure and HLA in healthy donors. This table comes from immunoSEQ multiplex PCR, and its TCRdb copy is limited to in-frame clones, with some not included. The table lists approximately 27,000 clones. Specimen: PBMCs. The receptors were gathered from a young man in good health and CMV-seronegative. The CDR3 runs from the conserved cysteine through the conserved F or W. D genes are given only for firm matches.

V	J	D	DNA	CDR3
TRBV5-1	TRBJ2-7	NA	TGCGCCAGCAGCTTTGGCGGTTATCGGTCCTACGAGCAGTACTTC	CASSFGGYRSYEQYF
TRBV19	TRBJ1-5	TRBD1	TGTGCCAGTAGTATGAAGACAGGGGTGCAATATTGGAATCAGCCCCAGCATTTT	CASSMKTGVQYWNQPQHF
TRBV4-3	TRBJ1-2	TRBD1	TGCGCCAGCAGCCAAGGGGACAGGACCTATGGCTACACCTTC	CASSQGDRTYGYTF
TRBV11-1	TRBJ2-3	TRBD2	TGTGCCAGCCGACTAGCGGGGGGTGTAAATACGCAGTATTTT	CASRLAGGVNTQYF
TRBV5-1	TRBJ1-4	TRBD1	TGCGCCAGCAGCCCGCGACAGGGGAGGATGGATGAAAAACTGTTTTTT	CASSPRQGRMDEKLFF
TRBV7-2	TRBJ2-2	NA	TGTGCCAGCAGCTTAGCGAGGCGTTTGAACACCGGGGAGCTGTTTTTT	CASSLARRLNTGELFF
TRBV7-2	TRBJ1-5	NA	TGTGCCAGCAGTTACAGGTTCGATCAGCCCCAGCATTTT	CASSYRFDQPQHF
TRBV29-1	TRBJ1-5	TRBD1	TGCAGCGTTGAACAGGGGGCAGGTCAGCCCCAGCATTTT	CSVEQGAGQPQHF
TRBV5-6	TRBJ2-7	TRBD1	TGTGCCAGCAGCTGGGACAGGGGCCACGAGCAGTACTTC	CASSWDRGHEQYF
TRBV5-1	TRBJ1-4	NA	TGCGCCAGCAGCTCGGGACAAACAACTAATGAAAAACTGTTTTTT	CASSSGQTTNEKLFF
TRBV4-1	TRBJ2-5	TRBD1	TGCGCCAGCAGCCAAGATCCGGGGACAGGGGGCCAAGAGACCCAGTACTTC	CASSQDPGTGGQETQYF
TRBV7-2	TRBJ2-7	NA	TGTGCCAGCAGCTTGAACAAGGAGCAGTACTTC	CASSLNKEQYF
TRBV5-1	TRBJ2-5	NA	TGCGCCAGCAGCCCCGAGGGAGAGACCCAGTACTTC	CASSPEGETQYF
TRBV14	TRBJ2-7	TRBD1	TGTGCCAGCAGCCAAGATAGGGGGCGAAAATACTTC	CASSQDRGRKYF
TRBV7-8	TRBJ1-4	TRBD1	TGTGCCAGCAGCCTGGGACAGAATAATGAAAAACTGTTTTTT	CASSLGQNNEKLFF
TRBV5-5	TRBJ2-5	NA	TGTGCCAGCAGCTTTTCTCGGACTCAAGAGACCCAGTACTTC	CASSFSRTQETQYF
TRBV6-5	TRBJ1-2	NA	TGTGCCAGCAGTTTTGACAGTACTAACTATGGCTACACCTTC	CASSFDSTNYGYTF
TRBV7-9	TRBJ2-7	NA	TGTGCCAGCAGCTCTTGGCTCGCGGGACGCAAGCTCTACGAGCAGTACTTC	CASSSWLAGRKLYEQYF
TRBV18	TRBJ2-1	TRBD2	TGTGCCAGCTCCCCGACTAGCGGCGATGAGCAGTTCTTC	CASSPTSGDEQFF
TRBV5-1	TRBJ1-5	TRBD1	TGCGCCAGCAGCTCGACAGGGGGCAATCAGCCCCAGCATTTT	CASSSTGGNQPQHF
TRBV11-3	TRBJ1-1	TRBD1	TGTGCCAGCAGCTTAGATCTGATAGGGACAGCTGAAGCTTTCTTT	CASSLDLIGTAEAFF
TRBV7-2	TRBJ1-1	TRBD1	TGTGCCAGCAGCACAGGGGGTAATACTGAAGCTTTCTTT	CASSTGGNTEAFF
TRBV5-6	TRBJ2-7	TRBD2	TGTGCCAGCAGCTTGGGCGGGGGTACATACGAGCAGTACTTC	CASSLGGGTYEQYF
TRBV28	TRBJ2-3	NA	TGTGCCAGCAGCCCCCGGGACACGGCCCCCACAGATACGCAGTATTTT	CASSPRDTAPTDTQYF
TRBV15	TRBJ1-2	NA	TGTGCCACCAGCAGAGGCTTTGGGAAACAGGGTGGCTACACCTTC	CATSRGFGKQGGYTF
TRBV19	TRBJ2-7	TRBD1	TGTGCCAGTAGCAGGACAGGGGTGAGCGCCTACGAGCAGTACTTC	CASSRTGVSAYEQYF
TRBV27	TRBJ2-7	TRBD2	TGTGCCAGCAGTCCATTAGCGGGAGGGTCCTACGAGCAGTACTTC	CASSPLAGGSYEQYF
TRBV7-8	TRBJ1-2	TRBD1	TGTGCCAGCAGCGTAGGCCCCAGTTACAGGGGTTCGTGGGGCTACACCTTC	CASSVGPSYRGSWGYTF
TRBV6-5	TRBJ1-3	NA	TGTGCCAGCAGTTACTCGTCTAGAGGAAACACCATATATTTT	CASSYSSRGNTIYF
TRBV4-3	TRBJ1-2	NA	TGCGCCAGCAGCCAAGCGACAGCAGCCTATGGCTACACCTTC	CASSQATAAYGYTF
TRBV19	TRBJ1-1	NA	TGTGCCACCTCCAGGGGCGTTCAGAGGGTGAACACTGAAGCTTTCTTT	CATSRGVQRVNTEAFF
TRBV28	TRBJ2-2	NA	TGTGCCAGCAGGGTTACAGGGAGCGGGAACACCGGGGAGCTGTTTTTT	CASRVTGSGNTGELFF
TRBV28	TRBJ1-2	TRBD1	TGTGCCAGCAGCCCGAGACAGGGTGATAACTATGGCTACACCTTC	CASSPRQGDNYGYTF
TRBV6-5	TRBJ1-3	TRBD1	TGTGCCAGCAGCAACCGACAGGGGCATGGAAACACCATATATTTT	CASSNRQGHGNTIYF
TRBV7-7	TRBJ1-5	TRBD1	TGTGCTAGCAGCTTAGCATACGGGAGGACAGGGGGCAAGAGCAATCAGCCCCAGCATTTT	CASSLAYGRTGGKSNQPQHF
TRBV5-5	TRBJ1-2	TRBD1	TGTGCCAGCAGCCTAGGGACAGAGCAATATGGCTACACCTTC	CASSLGTEQYGYTF
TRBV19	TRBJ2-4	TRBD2	TGTGCCAGTAGTCTCCCCGCGGGGGGGGCGAACATTCAGTACTTC	CASSLPAGGANIQYF
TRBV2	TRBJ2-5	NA	TGTGCCAGCGGCAGGGAAACCCAGTACTTC	CASGRETQYF
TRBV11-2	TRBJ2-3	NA	TGTGCCAGCAGCTCTCGGGACTGGACGCGGTATTTT	CASSSRDWTRYF
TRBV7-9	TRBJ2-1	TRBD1	TGTGCCAGCAGCGAGACAGGGATGCGCTACAATGAGCAGTTCTTC	CASSETGMRYNEQFF
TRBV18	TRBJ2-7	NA	TGTGCCAGCTCACCAGCCTCAGGGGTGATAAGTGACGAGCAGTACTTC	CASSPASGVISDEQYF
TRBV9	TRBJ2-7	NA	TGTGCCAGCAGCGTAGCTGCAGGGAACAACTACGAGCAGTACTTC	CASSVAAGNNYEQYF
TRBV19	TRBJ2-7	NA	TGTGCCAGTAGTTTCGGACAGTTCTACGAGCAGTACTTC	CASSFGQFYEQYF
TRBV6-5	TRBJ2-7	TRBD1	TGTGCCACCATGAACCCTAGGGGGCCCAAGGACGAGCAGTACTTC	CATMNPRGPKDEQYF
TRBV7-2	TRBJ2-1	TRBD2	TGTGCCAGCAGCTTAGCAACTAGCGGGGTCAATGAGCAGTTCTTC	CASSLATSGVNEQFF
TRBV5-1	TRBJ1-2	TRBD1	TGCGCCAGCAGCTTGCAGGGGGCTGGGGATGGCTACACCTTC	CASSLQGAGDGYTF